This T cell receptor beta chain was sequenced in a study of cytomegalovirus exposure and HLA in healthy donors. Across the whole study: Out of roughly 170 million T cells, an earlier analysis found about 120 million unique TCR beta sequences in total.

The CDR3 contains 13 residues. The germline V gene encodes CDR1 PRHDT and CDR2 FYEKMQ (reference sequence). Trimming at V came to 2 bases and at J to 3 bases, leaving 1 base not matched to a gene. Both 60 Vbeta primers and 13 Jbeta primers went into the PCR. The repertoire was sequenced with immunoSEQ multiplex PCR; TCRdb's copy has only in-frame clones and lacks some. The data hold about 200,000 clones, with more than 80% observed a single time. V and J are TRBV13 and TRBJ2-7; TRBD1 aligns across 7 bases. The receptor's source is a man aged 30 to 39 in good health and CMV-seronegative. Sequencing was carried out using PBMCs. As DNA, the CDR3 is TGTGCCAGCAGCTTACGGGACAGCTACGAGCAGTACTTC. Its protein product is CASSLRDSYEQYF.